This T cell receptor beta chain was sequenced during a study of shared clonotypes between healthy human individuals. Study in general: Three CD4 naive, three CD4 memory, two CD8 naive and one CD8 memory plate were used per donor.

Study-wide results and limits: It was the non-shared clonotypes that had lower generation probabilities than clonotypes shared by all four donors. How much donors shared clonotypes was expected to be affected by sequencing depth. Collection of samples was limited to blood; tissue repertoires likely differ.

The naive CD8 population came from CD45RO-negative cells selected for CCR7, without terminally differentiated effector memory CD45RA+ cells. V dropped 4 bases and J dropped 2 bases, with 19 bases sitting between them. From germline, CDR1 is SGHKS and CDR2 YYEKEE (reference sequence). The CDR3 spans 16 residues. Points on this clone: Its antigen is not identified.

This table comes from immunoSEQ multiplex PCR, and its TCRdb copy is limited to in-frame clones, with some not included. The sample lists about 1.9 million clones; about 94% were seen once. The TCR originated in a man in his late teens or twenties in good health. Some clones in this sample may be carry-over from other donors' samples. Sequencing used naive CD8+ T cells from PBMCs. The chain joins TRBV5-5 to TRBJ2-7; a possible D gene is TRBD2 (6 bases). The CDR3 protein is CASSQGASAPPYEQYF. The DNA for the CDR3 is TGTGCCAGCAGCCAGGGCGCTAGCGCACCCCCCTACGAGCAGTACTTC. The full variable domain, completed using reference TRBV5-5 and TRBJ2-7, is DAGVTQSPTHLIKTRGQQVTLRCSPISGHKSVSWYQQVLGQGPQFIFQYYEKEERGRGNFPDRFSARQFPNYSSELNVNALLLGDSALYLCASSQGASAPPYEQYFGPGTRLTVT.